This T cell receptor (beta chain) stems from a study of Ad26.COV2.S vaccination and SARS-CoV-2 variants. Study summary: Once or twice, 56 days apart, Ad26.COV2.S was delivered intramuscularly. Study-wide results and limits: Responses of spike-specific T cells (both CD8+ and CD4+) reportedly showed substantial breadth after vaccination.

Noted treatment: some 20 received Ad26.COV2.S at low or high dose, single or two shots; about 5 received placebo; per-sample allocation not given. The study sampled participants on day 63 after the first vaccine or placebo injection. Donation was by an adult aged 18-55 years who was in Boston. An Ad26 vector that expressed Wuhan-strain SARS-CoV-2 spike constituted the vaccine. Trimming cost V 4 bases and J 0 bases, with 9 bases left between them. Germline V gene sequence: CDR1 SNHLY, CDR2 FYNNEI. This CDR3 spans 14 amino acids. With respect to this clone: Its antigen is not identified.

Repertoires were generated with immunoSEQ multiplex PCR, while TCRdb's copy carries only in-frame clones and drops some. The sample yields about 680,000 clones, roughly 90% seen once. The specimen comprised peripheral blood, sampled in a trial of Ad26.COV2.S vaccine versus placebo. The clonotype comes from a person aged 18 to 59 who received the Ad26.COV2.S COVID-19 vaccine or a placebo. The chain employs TRBV2 and TRBJ1-1; D remains ambiguous. The CDR3 region is CASSGTLMNTEAFF. The CDR3 region has the DNA TGTGCCAGCAGTGGAACATTGATGAACACTGAAGCTTTCTTT. The entire variable domain, with the rest obtained from reference TRBV2 and TRBJ1-1, is as follows: EPEVTQTPSHQVTQMGQEVILRCVPISNHLYFYWYRQILGQKVEFLVSFYNNEISEKSEIFDDQFSVERPDGSNFTLKIRSTKLEDSAMYFCASSGTLMNTEAFFGQGTRLTVV.